This T cell receptor (beta chain) originates from a study of T cell responses to AZD1222 COVID-19 vaccine. Study-level background: Second-dose groups at about 4 or about 12 weeks were pooled. Study outcomes and limitations: Close to half of all spike-specific TCRs reportedly target regions of the variants that are unmutated. Spike-specific TCR breadth and depth both grew after two AZD1222 doses. Repertoire collection took place solely once the T cell response had peaked.

As concerns this clone: Its antigen is not identified.

Sequenced by immunoSEQ multiplex PCR; TCRdb stores in-frame clones only, minus some. The table has some 150,000 clones, more than 80% seen once. Deletions cut 8 bases from V and 2 bases from J, with 16 bases between. Germline loops: CDR1 MNHEY, CDR2 SVGAGI. CDR3 length: 15 residues. This clonotype was sampled from an adult in good health. This material consisted of peripheral blood, taken on day 0 of AZD1222 vaccination. The chain has TRBV6-5 and TRBJ1-5, with a possible D match to TRBD1 (6 bases). The CDR3 here is CASGGRGRGNQPQHF. The DNA of the CDR3 is TGTGCCAGCGGGGGCCGGGGACGGGGCAATCAGCCCCAGCATTTT.